This T cell receptor (beta chain) was identified during a study of monozygotic twins with cystic fibrosis. The repertoire was sequenced with immunoSEQ multiplex PCR; TCRdb's copy has only in-frame clones and lacks some. Among 20,000 to 30,000 clones listed, 90% were seen once. The CDR3 is made up of 13 amino acids. The germline V gene encodes CDR1 LNHDA and CDR2 SQIVND (reference sequence). The V end lost 3 bases, the J end lost 4 bases, and 9 bases lay between the germline ends. The sequence derives from a girl between 2 and 10 years old with cystic fibrosis. The specimen sequenced was blood. The rearrangement joins TRBV19 to TRBJ1-1; no clear D. The DNA for the CDR3 is TGTGCCAGTAGTATGTTACGGGGCACTGAAGCTTTCTTT. Translated: CASSMLRGTEAFF.